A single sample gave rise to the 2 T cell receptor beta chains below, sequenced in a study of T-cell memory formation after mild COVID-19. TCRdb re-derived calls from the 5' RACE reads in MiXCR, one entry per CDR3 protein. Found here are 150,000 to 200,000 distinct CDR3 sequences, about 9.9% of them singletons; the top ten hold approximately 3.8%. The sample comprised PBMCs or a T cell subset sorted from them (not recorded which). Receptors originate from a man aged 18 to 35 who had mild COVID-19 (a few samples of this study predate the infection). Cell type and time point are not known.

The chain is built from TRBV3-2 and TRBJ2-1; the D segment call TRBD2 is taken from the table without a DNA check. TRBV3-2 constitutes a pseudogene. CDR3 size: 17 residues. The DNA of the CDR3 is TGTGCCAGCAGCCAAATAGTTCGGAGCGGGGACTCGAATGAGCAGTTCTTC. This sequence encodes CASSQIVRSGDSNEQFF.

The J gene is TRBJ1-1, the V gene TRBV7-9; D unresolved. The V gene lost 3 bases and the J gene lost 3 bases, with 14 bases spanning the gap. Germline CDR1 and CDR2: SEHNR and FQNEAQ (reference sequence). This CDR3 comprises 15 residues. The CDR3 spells CASSFLHAPDTEAFF. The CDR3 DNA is TGTGCCAGCAGCTTCCTACACGCGCCGGACACTGAAGCTTTCTTT. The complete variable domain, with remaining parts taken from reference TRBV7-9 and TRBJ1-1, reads DTGVSQNPRHKITKRGQNVTFRCDPISEHNRLYWYRQTLGQGPEFLTYFQNEAQLEKSRLLSDRFSAERPKGSFSTLEIQRTEQGDSAMYLCASSFLHAPDTEAFFGQGTRLTVV.